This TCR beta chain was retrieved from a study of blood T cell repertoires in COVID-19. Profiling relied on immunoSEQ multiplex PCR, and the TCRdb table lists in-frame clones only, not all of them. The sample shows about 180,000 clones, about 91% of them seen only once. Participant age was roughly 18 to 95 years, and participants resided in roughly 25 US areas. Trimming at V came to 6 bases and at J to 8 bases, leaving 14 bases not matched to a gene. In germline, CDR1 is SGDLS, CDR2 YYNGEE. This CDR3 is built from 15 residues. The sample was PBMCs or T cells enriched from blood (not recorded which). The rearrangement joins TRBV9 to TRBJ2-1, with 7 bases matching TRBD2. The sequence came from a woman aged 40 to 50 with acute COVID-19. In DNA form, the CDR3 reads TGTGCCAGCACCGGGGGAGCGGGGCCTAGAGATGAGCAGTTCTTC. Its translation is CASTGGAGPRDEQFF.